These 10 T cell receptor beta chains were all obtained from the same sample, sequenced in a study of cytomegalovirus exposure and HLA in healthy donors. Researchers ran the PCR with 60 Vbeta and 13 Jbeta primers. TCRdb's table, derived via immunoSEQ multiplex PCR, lists solely in-frame clones and lacks some. The data show tens of thousands of clones, and the top ten clones hold around 7.9%. Input material: PBMCs. Receptor source: a male donor in good health and CMV-seronegative.

V gene TRBV18 combines with J gene TRBJ1-5, with 9 bases that match TRBD1. The CDR3 spans 15 residues. Trimming took 6 bases from V and 4 from J; bases not matched to a gene: 7. The germline gives CDR1 KGHSH, CDR2 LQKENI. In DNA, the CDR3 is TGTGCCAGCTCCACCGGGACAGGGACTAATCAGCCCCAGCATTTT. As protein: CASSTGTGTNQPQHF.

The chain uses TRBV4-3 and TRBJ1-2, with 7 bases that match TRBD1. Germline V gene lookup returns CDR1 LGHNA and CDR2 YSLEER. With 5 bases clipped from V and 4 bases from J, the junction kept 13 bases outside the gene matches. CDR3 length: 16 residues. The CDR3 is CASSKGPGQIAYGYTF. The CDR3 nucleotides read TGCGCCAGCAGCAAAGGCCCGGGACAGATTGCCTATGGCTACACCTTC.

This chain uses TRBV10-3 with TRBJ1-5, with D unresolved. The germline gives CDR1 ENHRY, CDR2 SYGVKD. V was pared by 3 bases and J by 4 bases, with 4 bases between. The CDR3 runs to 12 residues. This CDR3 is CAISDRNQPQHF. The CDR3 nucleotides read TGTGCCATCAGTGACAGGAATCAGCCCCAGCATTTT.

The chain recombines TRBV19 with TRBJ2-3; TRBD1 is a possible D gene (6 bases). The CDR3 spans 15 residues. Per germline, CDR1 LNHDA and CDR2 SQIVND (reference sequence). V was shortened by 7 bases and J by 3 bases, with 17 bases between the two germline ends. The CDR3 is CASTGWTQGTDTQYF. Here the CDR3 DNA reads TGTGCCAGTACGGGTTGGACTCAGGGGACAGATACGCAGTATTTT.

The genes are TRBV30 and TRBJ2-7, with D perhaps matching TRBD2 (5 bases). The CDR3 runs to 12 residues. The V gene's germline CDR1 is GTSNPN and CDR2 SVGIG (reference sequence). Trimming pared 1 base from V and 4 bases from J, leaving 8 bases between. Here the CDR3 DNA reads TGTGCCTGGAGTGCCGGACTTTACGAGCAGTACTTC. Translation gives CAWSAGLYEQYF.

V and J are TRBV28 and TRBJ2-1; 10 bases line up with TRBD1. The CDR3 has 17 residues. The J segment lost 6 bases and the V segment lost 6 bases, leaving 14 bases of the junction unmatched. Germline CDR1 MDHEN, CDR2 SYDVKM. CDR3: CASSSPRTGGGLNEQFF. The CDR3 DNA is TGTGCCAGCAGCTCTCCCCGGACAGGGGGGGGCCTCAATGAGCAGTTCTTC.

The chain carries TRBV2 and TRBJ1-5, with 8 bases identical to TRBD1. The length of the CDR3 is 13 residues. Losses at the gene ends were 6 bases for V and 4 bases for J; bases not matched to a gene: 2. Germline lookup yields CDR1 SNHLY and CDR2 FYNNEI. DNA for the CDR3: TGTGCCAGCAGGCAGGGGGCTAATCAGCCCCAGCATTTT. The encoded protein is CASRQGANQPQHF.

This chain joins TRBV7-6 and TRBJ2-1, with D perhaps matching TRBD1 (6 bases). Trimming left V 8 bases short and J 6 bases short, with 23 bases between. Germline V gene lookup returns CDR1 SGHVS and CDR2 FNYEAQ. The CDR3 consists of 16 residues. This CDR3 is CASQTTGGTGTNEQFF. The CDR3, as DNA: TGTGCCAGCCAAACAACGGGTGGAACAGGGACCAATGAGCAGTTCTTC.

This chain connects TRBV2 to TRBJ2-6, with 11 bases matching TRBD1. The CDR3 consists of 15 residues. V shed 11 bases and J 1 base; nucleotides not matched to a gene: 4. Germline CDR1 is SNHLY and CDR2 is FYNNEI. CDR3 residues: CAGGQGGSGANVLTF. CDR3 DNA: TGTGCCGGGGGACAGGGGGGGTCTGGGGCCAACGTCCTGACTTTC.

The chain employs TRBV6-5 and TRBJ1-1, with 8 bases matching TRBD1. V gave up 2 bases and J gave up 7 bases; unmatched junction bases: 9. This CDR3 is 15 amino acids long. Germline values: CDR1 MNHEY, CDR2 SVGAGI. Here the CDR3 DNA reads TGTGCCAGCAGTTACCAAGAGACAGGGGCCAATGAAGCTTTCTTT. Translating it yields CASSYQETGANEAFF.